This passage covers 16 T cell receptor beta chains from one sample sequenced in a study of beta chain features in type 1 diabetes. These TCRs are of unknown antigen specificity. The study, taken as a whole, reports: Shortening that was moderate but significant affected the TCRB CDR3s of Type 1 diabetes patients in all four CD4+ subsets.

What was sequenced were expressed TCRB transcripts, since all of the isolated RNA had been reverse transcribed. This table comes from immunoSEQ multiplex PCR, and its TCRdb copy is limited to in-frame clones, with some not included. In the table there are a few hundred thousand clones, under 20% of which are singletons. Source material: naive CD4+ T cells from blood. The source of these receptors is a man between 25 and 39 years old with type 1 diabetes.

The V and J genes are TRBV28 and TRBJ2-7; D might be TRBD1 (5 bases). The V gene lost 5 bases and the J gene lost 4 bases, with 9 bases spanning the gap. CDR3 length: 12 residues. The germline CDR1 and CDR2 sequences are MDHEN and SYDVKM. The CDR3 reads CASSVTGYEQYF. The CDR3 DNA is TGTGCCAGCAGTGTTACAGGATACGAGCAGTACTTC. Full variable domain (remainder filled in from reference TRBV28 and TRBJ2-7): DVKVTQSSRYLVKRTGEKVFLECVQDMDHENMFWYRQDPGLGLRLIYFSYDVKMKEKGDIPEGYSVSREKKERFSLILESASTNQTSMYLCASSVTGYEQYFGPGTRLTVT.

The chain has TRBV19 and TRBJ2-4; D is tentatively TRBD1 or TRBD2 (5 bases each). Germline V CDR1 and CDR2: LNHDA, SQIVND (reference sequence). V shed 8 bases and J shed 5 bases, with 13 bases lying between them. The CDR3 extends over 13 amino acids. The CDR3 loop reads CASSPGQQNIQYF. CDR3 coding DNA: TGTGCCAGTTCCCCGGGGCAGCAAAACATTCAGTACTTC.

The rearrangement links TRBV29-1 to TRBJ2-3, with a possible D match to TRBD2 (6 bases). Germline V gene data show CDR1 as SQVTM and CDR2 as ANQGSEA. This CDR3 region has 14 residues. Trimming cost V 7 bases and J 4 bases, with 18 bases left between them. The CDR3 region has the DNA TGCAGCGCCCAAGGACTATTTGGAGCAGATACGCAGTATTTT. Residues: CSAQGLFGADTQYF.

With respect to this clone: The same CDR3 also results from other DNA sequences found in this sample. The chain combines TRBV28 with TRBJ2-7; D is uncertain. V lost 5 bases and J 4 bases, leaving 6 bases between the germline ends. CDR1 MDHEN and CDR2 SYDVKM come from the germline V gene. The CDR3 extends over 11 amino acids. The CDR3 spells CASSPGYEQYF. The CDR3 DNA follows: TGTGCCAGCAGTCCAGGTTACGAGCAGTACTTC.

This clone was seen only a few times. The CDR3 loop is CASSLVFGSGAFF. The CDR3 bases are TGTGCCAGCAGCTTAGTTTTCGGCTCGGGCGCTTTCTTT. The chain carries TRBV7-9 and TRBJ1-1; D not certain. The germline gives CDR1 SEHNR, CDR2 FQNEAQ (reference sequence). V was cut by 1 base and J by 11 bases, with 14 bases left in between. This CDR3 region has 13 residues.

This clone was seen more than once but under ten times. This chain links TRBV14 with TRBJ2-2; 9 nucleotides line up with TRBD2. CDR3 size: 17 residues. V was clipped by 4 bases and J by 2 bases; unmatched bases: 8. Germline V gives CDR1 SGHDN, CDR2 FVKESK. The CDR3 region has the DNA TGTGCCAGCAGCCCACAAAGCGGGAGGACCAACACCGGGGAGCTGTTTTTT. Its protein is CASSPQSGRTNTGELFF.

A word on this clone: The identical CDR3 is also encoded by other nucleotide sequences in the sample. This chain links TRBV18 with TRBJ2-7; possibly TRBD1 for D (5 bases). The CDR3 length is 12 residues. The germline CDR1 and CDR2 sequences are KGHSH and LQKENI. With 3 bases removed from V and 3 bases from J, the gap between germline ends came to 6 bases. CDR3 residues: CASSPDSYEQYF. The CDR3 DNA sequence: TGTGCCAGCTCACCTGACAGCTACGAGCAGTACTTC.

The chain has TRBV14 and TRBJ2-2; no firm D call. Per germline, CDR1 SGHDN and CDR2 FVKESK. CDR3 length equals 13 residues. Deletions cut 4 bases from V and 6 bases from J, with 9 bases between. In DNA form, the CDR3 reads TGTGCCAGCAGCCCCAGGATCTCCGGGGAGCTGTTTTTT. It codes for CASSPRISGELFF. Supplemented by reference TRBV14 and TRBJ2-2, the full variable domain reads EAGVTQFPSHSVIEKGQTVTLRCDPISGHDNLYWYRRVMGKEIKFLLHFVKESKQDESGMPNNRFLAERTGGTYSTLKVQPAELEDSGVYFCASSPRISGELFFGEGSRLTVL.

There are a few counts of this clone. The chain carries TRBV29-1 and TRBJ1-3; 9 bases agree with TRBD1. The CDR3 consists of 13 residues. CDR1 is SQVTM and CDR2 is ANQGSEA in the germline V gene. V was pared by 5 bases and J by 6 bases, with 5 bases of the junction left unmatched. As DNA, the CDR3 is TGCAGCGTTATCACAGGGGGCGAAAACACCATATATTTT. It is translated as CSVITGGENTIYF.

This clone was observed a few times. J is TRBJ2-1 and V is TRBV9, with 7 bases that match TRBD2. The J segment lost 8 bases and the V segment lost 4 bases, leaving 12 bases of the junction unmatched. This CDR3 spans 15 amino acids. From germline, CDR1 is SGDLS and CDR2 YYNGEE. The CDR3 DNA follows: TGTGCCAGCAGCACCCGGACTAGTTATGTCCATGAGCAGTTCTTC. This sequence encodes CASSTRTSYVHEQFF.

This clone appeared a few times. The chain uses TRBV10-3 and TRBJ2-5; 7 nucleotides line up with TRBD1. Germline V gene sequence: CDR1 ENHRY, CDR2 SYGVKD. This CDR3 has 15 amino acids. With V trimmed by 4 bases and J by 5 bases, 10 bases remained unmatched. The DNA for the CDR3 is TGTGCCATCAGTGGCCGGGGAGACAGGGTTGAGACCCAGTACTTC. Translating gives CAISGRGDRVETQYF.

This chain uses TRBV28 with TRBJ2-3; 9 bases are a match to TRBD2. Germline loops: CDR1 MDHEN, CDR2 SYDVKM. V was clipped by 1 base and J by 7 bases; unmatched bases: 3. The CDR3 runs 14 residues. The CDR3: CASSLYSGRNTQYF. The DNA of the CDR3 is TGTGCCAGCAGTTTATATAGCGGGAGAAATACGCAGTATTTT.

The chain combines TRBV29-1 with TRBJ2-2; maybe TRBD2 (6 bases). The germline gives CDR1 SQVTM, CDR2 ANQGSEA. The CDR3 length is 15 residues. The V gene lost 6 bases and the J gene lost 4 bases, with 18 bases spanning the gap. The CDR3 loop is CSVLWRDSPTGELFF. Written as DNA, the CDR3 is TGCAGCGTATTATGGCGGGACTCCCCCACCGGGGAGCTGTTTTTT.

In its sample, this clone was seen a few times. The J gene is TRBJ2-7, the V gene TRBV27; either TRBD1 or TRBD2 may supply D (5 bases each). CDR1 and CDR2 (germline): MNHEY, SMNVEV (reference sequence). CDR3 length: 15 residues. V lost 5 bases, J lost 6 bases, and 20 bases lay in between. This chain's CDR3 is CASSPLGRAEVEQYF. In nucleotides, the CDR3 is TGTGCCAGCAGTCCCCTCGGCAGGGCGGAGGTCGAGCAGTACTTC.

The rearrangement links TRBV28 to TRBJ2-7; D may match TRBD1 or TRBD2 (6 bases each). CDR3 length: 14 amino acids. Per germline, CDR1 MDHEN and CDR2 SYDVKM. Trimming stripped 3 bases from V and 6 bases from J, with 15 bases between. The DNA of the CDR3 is TGTGCCAGCAGTTTTAGGGGGGAACGTGGCGAGCAGTACTTC. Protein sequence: CASSFRGERGEQYF.

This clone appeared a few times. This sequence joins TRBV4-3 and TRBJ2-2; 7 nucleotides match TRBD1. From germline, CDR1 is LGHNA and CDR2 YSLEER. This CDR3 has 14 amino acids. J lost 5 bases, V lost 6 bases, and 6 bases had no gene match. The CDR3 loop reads CASRKGAQTGELFF. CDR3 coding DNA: TGCGCCAGCAGAAAGGGGGCGCAGACCGGGGAGCTGTTTTTT.